Presented here are 32 T cell receptor beta chains from one specimen sequenced in a study of blood T cell repertoires in COVID-19. The protocol was immunoSEQ multiplex PCR, while the TCRdb copy is restricted to in-frame clones and leaves out a portion. The repertoire holds 35,000 to 40,000 clones, with roughly 80% as singletons. Input material: peripheral blood. These receptors were obtained from a man in his fifties with active COVID-19.

V is TRBV6-2 or TRBV6-3 and J is TRBJ1-1, with D unclear. The V gene's germline CDR1 is MNHEY and CDR2 SVGEGT. The length of the CDR3 is 12 residues. V dropped 6 bases and J dropped 6 bases, with 11 bases sitting between them. The CDR3 DNA reads as TGTGCCAGCAGCCTCCATCGGGCTGAAGCTTTCTTT. Amino acids: CASSLHRAEAFF.

J is TRBJ1-5 and V is TRBV5-8; 7 nucleotides agree with TRBD1. The CDR3 sequence is 14 residues long. V shed 4 bases and J 9 bases; nucleotides not matched to a gene: 10. Germline assignment: CDR1 SGHTS and CDR2 YDEGEE. The CDR3 region is CASSSDRAFGPQHF. The CDR3 DNA reads TGTGCCAGCAGCAGTGACAGGGCCTTCGGGCCCCAGCATTTT. Full variable domain (remainder filled in from reference TRBV5-8 and TRBJ1-5): EAGVTQSPTHLIKTRGQQATLRCSPISGHTSVYWYQQALGLGLQFLLWYDEGEERNRGNFPPRFSGRQFPNYSSELNVNALELEDSALYLCASSSDRAFGPQHFGDGTRLSIL.

V is TRBV7-9 and J is TRBJ1-4, with D perhaps matching TRBD1 (6 bases). This CDR3 spans 13 amino acids. The germline gives CDR1 SEHNR, CDR2 FQNEAQ (reference sequence). V was shortened by 1 base and J by 8 bases, with 8 bases between the two germline ends. The DNA of the CDR3 is TGTGCCAGCAGCTTAGGGGGGCTAGAAAAACTGTTTTTT. Amino acid sequence: CASSLGGLEKLFF.

V gene TRBV6-6 combines with J gene TRBJ1-1; D ambiguous. CDR1 and CDR2 (germline): MNHNY, SVGAGI (reference sequence). The CDR3 length is 14 residues. Trimming took off 5 bases at V and 4 bases at J, with 14 bases between the two ends. In nucleotides, the CDR3 is TGTGCCAGCAGTCCACGGCAACGAGGCACTGAAGCTTTCTTT. Protein sequence: CASSPRQRGTEAFF.

The rearrangement uses TRBV6-1 and TRBJ1-2; 12 bases align to TRBD1. In germline, CDR1 is MNHNS, CDR2 SASEGT. This CDR3 is 18 amino acids long. With V trimmed by 2 bases and J by 2 bases, 9 bases remained unmatched. The CDR3 DNA reads as TGTGCCAGCAGTGAATCCCATTGGGACAGGGGGCGGAACTATGGCTACACCTTC. Encoded protein: CASSESHWDRGRNYGYTF.

V usage is TRBV24-1 and J usage is TRBJ2-1, with a possible D match to TRBD1 (5 bases). This CDR3 spans 14 amino acids. Germline V gene data show CDR1 as KGHDR and CDR2 as SFDVKD. With 2 bases removed from V and 6 bases from J, the gap between germline ends came to 10 bases. The CDR3 region has the DNA TGTGCCACCAGTGATTCAGGGCACGTCAATGAGCAGTTCTTC. Translated, it gives CATSDSGHVNEQFF.

This chain links TRBV28 with TRBJ2-5, with 10 nucleotides matching TRBD1. V lost 5 bases to trimming and J lost 13 bases; unmatched junction nucleotides: 13. The germline gives CDR1 MDHEN, CDR2 SYDVKM. This CDR3 has 14 amino acids. CDR3 loop: CASSPGQGRSKGYF. The CDR3 region has the DNA TGTGCCAGCAGTCCGGGACAGGGGAGAAGTAAAGGGTACTTC.

The gene calls are TRBV9 and TRBJ2-3; a possible D gene is TRBD1 (6 bases). Trimming took off 4 bases at V and 0 bases at J, with 15 bases between the two ends. The CDR3 covers 16 residues. Germline values: CDR1 SGDLS, CDR2 YYNGEE. The CDR3 spells CASSPGGGGSTDTQYF. DNA of the CDR3: TGTGCCAGCAGCCCCGGAGGTGGGGGCAGCACAGATACGCAGTATTTT.

V usage is TRBV5-4 and J usage is TRBJ2-5; D gene ambiguous. Germline V gene data show CDR1 as SGHNT and CDR2 as YYREEE (reference sequence). The V gene lost 1 base and the J gene lost 4 bases, with 5 bases spanning the gap. This CDR3 comprises 12 residues. This CDR3 reads CASSLNIETQYF. CDR3 DNA: TGTGCCAGCAGCTTGAACATAGAGACCCAGTACTTC.

The chain links TRBV27 to TRBJ2-7, with a weak D call TRBD1 (5 bases). Germline CDR1 reads MNHEY; CDR2 reads SMNVEV (reference sequence). The CDR3 contains 13 residues. Trimming removed 2 bases from V and 6 bases from J, with 11 bases in between. CDR3 in amino acids: CASSLQGFGEQYF. CDR3 nucleotides: TGTGCCAGCAGTTTACAGGGTTTCGGCGAGCAGTACTTC.

The chain links TRBV19 to TRBJ1-1, with D possibly being TRBD1 (5 bases). This CDR3 comprises 13 residues. V was clipped by 1 base and J by 9 bases, with 12 bases between them. The germline gives CDR1 LNHDA, CDR2 SQIVND (reference sequence). The CDR3 spells CASSIGGGTQAFF. CDR3 DNA: TGTGCCAGTAGTATAGGAGGAGGGACTCAAGCTTTCTTT.

The table lists this clone with a count of one. J is TRBJ1-1 and V is TRBV5-8; D is ambiguous. Trimming took off 0 bases at V and 1 base at J, with 7 bases between the two ends. This CDR3 is built from 14 residues. Germline CDR1 is SGHTS and CDR2 is YDEGEE. The CDR3: CASSLGAGNTEAFF. The DNA for the CDR3 is TGTGCCAGCAGCTTGGGGGCAGGGAACACTGAAGCTTTCTTT.

The CDR3 is CASSLHPGPQGTQYF. For the CDR3, the DNA is TGTGCCAGCAGCTTACACCCCGGCCCTCAGGGGACCCAGTACTTC. V is TRBV11-3 and J is TRBJ2-5, with D perhaps matching TRBD1 (5 bases). The germline V gene encodes CDR1 SGHNT and CDR2 YENEEA. The CDR3 contains 15 residues. V lost 2 bases and J 7 bases, leaving 17 bases between the germline ends. The full variable domain, its missing parts supplied by reference TRBV11-3 and TRBJ2-5, is EAGVVQSPRYKIIEKKQPVAFWCNPISGHNTLYWYLQNLGQGPELLIRYENEEAVDDSQLPKDRFSAERLKGVDSTLKIQPAELGDSAVYLCASSLHPGPQGTQYFGPGTRLLVL.

The count of this clone is one. This chain connects TRBV4-1 to TRBJ2-7, with a weak D call TRBD2 (6 bases). The CDR3 totals 15 residues. The ends were cut back, 3 bases at V and 4 bases at J, with 16 bases in the middle. CDR1 is MGHRA, CDR2 YSYEKL, per germline. The CDR3 region has the DNA TGCGCCAGCAGCCAGGCCCCCTCTAGCGAGTACGAGCAGTACTTC. As protein: CASSQAPSSEYEQYF.

The chain has TRBV11-3 and TRBJ2-1; D is perhaps TRBD2 (6 bases). Germline CDR1 reads SGHNT; CDR2 reads YENEEA. The V and J ends lost 5 bases and 10 bases respectively, with 12 bases between them. The CDR3 runs to 12 residues. CDR3 sequence (DNA): TGTGCCAGCAGCCCCACGGGACTGGAGCAGTTCTTC. Its protein is CASSPTGLEQFF.

The chain couples TRBV27 to TRBJ1-3, with D maybe TRBD1 (5 bases). The CDR3 spans 16 residues. The V end was cut by 3 bases, the J end by 4 bases, with 16 bases between. Germline CDR1 is MNHEY and CDR2 is SMNVEV (reference sequence). CDR3 DNA sequence: TGTGCCAGCAGTTTCAGTTTTGCGGGGCCGGGAAACACCATATATTTT. The encoded protein is CASSFSFAGPGNTIYF.

The rearrangement uses TRBV4-3 and TRBJ1-2, with D tentatively TRBD1 (5 bases). The CDR3 has 13 residues. Per germline, CDR1 LGHNA and CDR2 YSLEER. The V and J ends lost 0 bases and 8 bases respectively, with 10 bases between them. The CDR3 sequence: CASSQDLGAGYTF. For the CDR3, the DNA is TGCGCCAGCAGCCAAGATCTAGGGGCCGGCTACACCTTC.

V is TRBV27 and J is TRBJ2-7; D ambiguous. This CDR3 region has 14 residues. Trimming shortened V by 6 bases and J by 0 bases, and 12 bases separated the two germline ends. Germline values: CDR1 MNHEY, CDR2 SMNVEV (reference sequence). The CDR3 coding sequence is TGTGCCAGCAGCCGATCATTCAGCTCCTACGAGCAGTACTTC. Its translation is CASSRSFSSYEQYF.

This sequence joins TRBV7-2 and TRBJ2-5; D is unresolved. V gave up 1 base and J gave up 2 bases, with 8 bases separating them. The CDR3 is 14 amino acids. Germline assignment: CDR1 SGHTA and CDR2 FQGNSA. The CDR3 is CASSLVPVQETQYF. Here the CDR3 DNA reads TGTGCCAGCAGCTTAGTCCCCGTACAAGAGACCCAGTACTTC.

This rearrangement joins TRBV10-2 to TRBJ2-3; no definite D call. V was clipped by 4 bases and J by 2 bases, with 7 bases between them. In germline, CDR1 is WSHSY, CDR2 SAAADI. This CDR3 contains 13 residues. The chain's CDR3 is CASSVLNTDTQYF. Here the CDR3 DNA reads TGCGCCAGCAGTGTACTAAACACAGATACGCAGTATTTT.

The chain carries TRBV10-2 and TRBJ1-6, with 8 bases that match TRBD1. CDR3 length: 15 residues. Germline V gene lookup returns CDR1 WSHSY and CDR2 SAAADI. V lost 4 bases and J lost 7; bases outside the gene matches: 6. The CDR3 is CASSGPQGANSPLHF. CDR3 bases: TGCGCCAGCAGTGGCCCCCAGGGGGCCAATTCACCCCTCCACTTT.

This sequence joins TRBV28 and TRBJ2-3; TRBD2 matches at 8 bases. The CDR3 covers 15 residues. Germline V gene lookup returns CDR1 MDHEN and CDR2 SYDVKM. V lost 4 bases to trimming and J lost 2 bases; unmatched junction nucleotides: 5. The CDR3 bases are TGTGCCAGCAGTTCCCCAGCGGGGGTCACAGATACGCAGTATTTT. Translation: CASSSPAGVTDTQYF. Based on the CDR3 plus reference TRBV28 and TRBJ2-3, the full variable domain is DVKVTQSSRYLVKRTGEKVFLECVQDMDHENMFWYRQDPGLGLRLIYFSYDVKMKEKGDIPEGYSVSREKKERFSLILESASTNQTSMYLCASSSPAGVTDTQYFGPGTRLTVL.

CDR3 DNA sequence: TGTGCCAGCAGCTACTTCGCAGGATTCTACGAGCAGTACTTC. Translating gives CASSYFAGFYEQYF. V gene TRBV5-6 combines with J gene TRBJ2-7; D is unresolved. Trimming removed 3 bases at V and 3 bases at J, with 13 bases between. This CDR3 spans 14 amino acids. The germline V gene has CDR1 SGHDT and CDR2 YYEEEE.

This sequence joins TRBV29-1 and TRBJ2-3; D might be TRBD1 (5 bases). This CDR3 has 16 amino acids. The V end was cut by 4 bases, the J end by 0 bases, with 17 bases between. Germline V lookup: CDR1 SQVTM, CDR2 ANQGSEA. For the CDR3, the DNA is TGCAGCGTTGTGGTTTCTCAGGACACCAGCACAGATACGCAGTATTTT. This codes for CSVVVSQDTSTDTQYF.

This clone was seen a single time. The sample holds other DNA sequences that translate to the same CDR3. The gene calls are TRBV9 and TRBJ1-2; D is undetermined. The CDR3 consists of 12 residues. V lost 4 bases and J lost 0, with 4 bases in between. Germline CDR1 SGDLS, CDR2 YYNGEE. The CDR3 loop reads CASSPSNYGYTF. CDR3 sequence (DNA): TGTGCCAGCAGCCCTTCTAACTATGGCTACACCTTC.

The V gene is TRBV2, the J gene TRBJ1-4; 11 nucleotides match TRBD1. Germline CDR1 SNHLY, CDR2 FYNNEI. Unmatched junction bases numbered 10, after V lost 6 bases and J lost 7 bases. The CDR3 has 16 amino acids. The CDR3 loop is CASRRTGGGISEKLFF. CDR3 DNA: TGTGCCAGCAGGCGGACAGGGGGCGGCATAAGTGAAAAACTGTTTTTT. Full variable domain (missing parts from reference TRBV2 and TRBJ1-4): EPEVTQTPSHQVTQMGQEVILRCVPISNHLYFYWYRQILGQKVEFLVSFYNNEISEKSEIFDDQFSVERPDGSNFTLKIRSTKLEDSAMYFCASRRTGGGISEKLFFGSGTQLSVL.

The chain is built from TRBV11-2 and TRBJ2-7; 8 positions match TRBD1. The CDR3 sequence is 14 residues long. Germline V CDR1 and CDR2: SGHAT, FQNNGV. V was clipped by 5 bases and J by 4 bases; unmatched bases: 7. The CDR3: CASSPVQGAYEQYF. The CDR3 nucleotides read TGTGCCAGCAGCCCGGTTCAGGGGGCTTACGAGCAGTACTTC. Supplemented by reference TRBV11-2 and TRBJ2-7, the full variable domain reads EAGVAQSPRYKIIEKRQSVAFWCNPISGHATLYWYQQILGQGPKLLIQFQNNGVVDDSQLPKDRFSAERLKGVDSTLKIQPAKLEDSAVYLCASSPVQGAYEQYFGPGTRLTVT.

This chain links TRBV10-2 with TRBJ2-5, with 9 bases identical to TRBD2. Germline assignment: CDR1 WSHSY and CDR2 SAAADI. The CDR3 sequence is 16 residues long. V lost 6 bases to trimming and J lost 7 bases; unmatched junction nucleotides: 15. The CDR3 sequence: CASSPSGGGESGTQYF. The DNA for the CDR3 is TGCGCCAGCAGCCCCTCTGGCGGGGGGGAGTCAGGGACCCAGTACTTC.

This chain uses TRBV7-2 with TRBJ1-6, with a possible D match to TRBD1 (6 bases). CDR3 length equals 14 residues. Germline V gene lookup returns CDR1 SGHTA and CDR2 FQGNSA. V dropped 6 bases and J dropped 8 bases, with 14 bases sitting between them. CDR3: CASSWDKDYSPLHF. CDR3 bases: TGTGCCAGCAGTTGGGACAAAGACTATTCACCCCTCCACTTT.

The chain links TRBV18 to TRBJ1-5; D is ambiguous. Germline CDR1 and CDR2: KGHSH and LQKENI. Between the trimmed V and J ends, which lost 3 bases and 4 bases, there was a span of 13 bases. The length of the CDR3 is 15 residues. The CDR3 here is CASSPNDGRNQPQHF. In DNA, the CDR3 is TGTGCCAGCTCACCTAACGACGGGAGAAATCAGCCCCAGCATTTT.

The CDR3 region is CASSLEPRGGETQYF. The CDR3, as DNA: TGTGCCAGCAGCTTAGAGCCCCGGGGGGGAGAGACCCAGTACTTC. The chain combines TRBV7-8 with TRBJ2-5; 8 nucleotides align to TRBD2. The V and J ends lost 1 base and 4 bases, in that order; junction bases with no gene match: 5. The CDR3 is 15 residues long. Germline CDR1 reads SGHVS; CDR2 reads FQNEAQ.

The chain links TRBV9 to TRBJ2-2, with 10 bases lining up with TRBD2. Trimming removed 3 bases from V and 7 bases from J; junction bases left unmatched: 15. Germline CDR1 is SGDLS and CDR2 is YYNGEE. The CDR3 runs 18 residues. The CDR3 here is CASSGSSRLAGRGGELFF. As DNA, the CDR3 is TGTGCCAGCAGCGGATCTTCTCGACTAGCGGGTCGGGGCGGGGAGCTGTTTTTT. The full variable domain, completed using reference TRBV9 and TRBJ2-2, is DSGVTQTPKHLITATGQRVTLRCSPRSGDLSVYWYQQSLDQGLQFLIQYYNGEERAKGNILERFSAQQFPDLHSELNLSSLELGDSALYFCASSGSSRLAGRGGELFFGEGSRLTVL.